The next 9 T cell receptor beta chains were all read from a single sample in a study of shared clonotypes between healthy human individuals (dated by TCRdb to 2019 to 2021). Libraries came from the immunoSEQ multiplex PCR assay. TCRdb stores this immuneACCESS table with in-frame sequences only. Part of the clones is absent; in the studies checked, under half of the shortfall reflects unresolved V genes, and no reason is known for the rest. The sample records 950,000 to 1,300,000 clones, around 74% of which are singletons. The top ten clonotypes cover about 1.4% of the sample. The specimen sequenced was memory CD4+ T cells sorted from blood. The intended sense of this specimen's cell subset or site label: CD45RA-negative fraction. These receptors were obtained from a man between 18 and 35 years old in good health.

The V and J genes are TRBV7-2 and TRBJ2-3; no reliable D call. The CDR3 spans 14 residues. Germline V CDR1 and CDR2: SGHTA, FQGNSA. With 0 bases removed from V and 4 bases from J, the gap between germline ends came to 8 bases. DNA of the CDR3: TGTGCCAGCAGCTTAGCCGTCGGGTCAGATACGCAGTATTTT. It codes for CASSLAVGSDTQYF.

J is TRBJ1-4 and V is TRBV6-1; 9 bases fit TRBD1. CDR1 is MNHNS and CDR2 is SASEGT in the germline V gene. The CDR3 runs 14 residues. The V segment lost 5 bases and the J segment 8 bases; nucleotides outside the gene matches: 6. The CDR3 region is CASSFTGGEEKLFF. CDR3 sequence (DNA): TGTGCCAGCAGTTTTACAGGGGGCGAGGAAAAACTGTTTTTT.

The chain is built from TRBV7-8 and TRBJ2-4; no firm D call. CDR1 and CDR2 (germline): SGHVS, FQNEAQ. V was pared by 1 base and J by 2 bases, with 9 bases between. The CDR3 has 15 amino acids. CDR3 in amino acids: CASSLDSGPKNIQYF. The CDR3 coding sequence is TGTGCCAGCAGCTTAGATTCCGGGCCCAAAAACATTCAGTACTTC.

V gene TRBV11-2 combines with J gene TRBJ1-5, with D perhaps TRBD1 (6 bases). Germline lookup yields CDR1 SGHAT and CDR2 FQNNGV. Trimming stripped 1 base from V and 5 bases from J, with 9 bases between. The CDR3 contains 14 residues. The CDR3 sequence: CASSLARGDQPQHF. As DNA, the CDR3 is TGTGCCAGCAGCTTAGCCAGGGGAGATCAGCCCCAGCATTTT.

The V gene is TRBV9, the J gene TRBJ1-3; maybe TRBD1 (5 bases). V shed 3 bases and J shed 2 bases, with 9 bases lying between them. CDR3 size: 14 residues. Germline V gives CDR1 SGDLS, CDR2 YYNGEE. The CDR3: CASSAGGTGNTIYF. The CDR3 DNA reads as TGTGCCAGCAGCGCGGGGGGAACTGGAAACACCATATATTTT.

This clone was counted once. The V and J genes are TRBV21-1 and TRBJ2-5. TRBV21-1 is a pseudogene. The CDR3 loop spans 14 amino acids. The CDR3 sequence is CASSERSGEETQYF. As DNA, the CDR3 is TGTGCCAGCAGTGAAAGATCGGGCGAAGAGACCCAGTACTTC.

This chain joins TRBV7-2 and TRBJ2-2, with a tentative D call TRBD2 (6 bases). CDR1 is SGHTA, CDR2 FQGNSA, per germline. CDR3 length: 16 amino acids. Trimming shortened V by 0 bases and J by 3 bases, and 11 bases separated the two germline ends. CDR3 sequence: CASSLASGSHTGELFF. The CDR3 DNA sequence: TGTGCCAGCAGCTTAGCTAGCGGTAGTCACACCGGGGAGCTGTTTTTT.

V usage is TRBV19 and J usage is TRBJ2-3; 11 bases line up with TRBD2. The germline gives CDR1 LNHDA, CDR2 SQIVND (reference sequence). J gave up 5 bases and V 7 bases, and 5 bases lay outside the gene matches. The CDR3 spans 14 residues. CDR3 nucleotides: TGTGCCAGTAATAGCGGGAGGGCAGTAGATACGCAGTATTTT. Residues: CASNSGRAVDTQYF.

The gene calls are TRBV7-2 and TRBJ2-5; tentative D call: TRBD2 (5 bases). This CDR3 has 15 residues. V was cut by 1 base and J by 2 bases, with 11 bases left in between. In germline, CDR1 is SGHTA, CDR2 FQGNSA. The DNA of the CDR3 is TGTGCCAGCAGCTTAGTAAGAGGGAGTCAAGAGACCCAGTACTTC. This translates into CASSLVRGSQETQYF. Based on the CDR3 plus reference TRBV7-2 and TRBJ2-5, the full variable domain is GAGVSQSPSNKVTEKGKDVELRCDPISGHTALYWYRQSLGQGLEFLIYFQGNSAPDKSGLPSDRFSAERTGGSVSTLTIQRTQQEDSAVYLCASSLVRGSQETQYFGPGTRLLVL.